A selection of T cell receptor beta chains follows, all from one sample in a study of OX40 agonist ivuxolimab in advanced cancers. Profiling relied on immunoSEQ multiplex PCR, and the TCRdb table lists in-frame clones only, not all of them. In the table there are over 35,000 clones, roughly nine tenths of which are singletons. The sample was CD4+ or CD8+ T cells sorted from blood, taken in a trial of the OX40 agonist ivuxolimab. The origin of the receptors is an adult with an advanced solid tumor such as melanoma, head and neck, liver or kidney cancer. CDR3s include the opening cysteine and the closing phenylalanine or tryptophan. The order of the fields is CDR3 DNA, CDR3 protein, clone size, D gene, J gene, V gene, CDR3 length. The D gene is left open where the match is weak. Not all rows give a size; the values are once, few, many and, for expanded clones, a class.

TGCGCCAGCAGCCAACCCTCGGCACCAGGGAATTCACCCCTCCACTTT | CASSQPSAPGNSPLHF | NA | NA | TRBJ1-6 | TRBV4-3 | 16
TGCAGCGTTGCGAGCCCCGAGGGGCCCCAGCATTTT | CSVASPEGPQHF | NA | NA | TRBJ1-5 | TRBV29-1 | 12
TGCGCCAGCAGCCAAGTCCCCTTCCCGGTAGATCTAGCCAAAAACATTCAGTACTTC | CASSQVPFPVDLAKNIQYF | NA | NA | TRBJ2-4 | TRBV4-3 | 19
TGTGCCAGCAGCTTAGCGGTACAGGGGTTCGAGCAGTACTTC | CASSLAVQGFEQYF | NA | TRBD1 | TRBJ2-7 | TRBV11-2 | 14
TGTGCCAGCAGCCAGGACAGGGGTTTCACAGATACGCAGTATTTT | CASSQDRGFTDTQYF | NA | TRBD1 | TRBJ2-3 | TRBV7-2 | 15
TGTGCCAGTAGTACCCTAGGGTCAGGAAGACTCATTCAGTACTTC | CASSTLGSGRLIQYF | NA | NA | TRBJ2-4 | TRBV19 | 15
TGCAGCGACGGAACAGGGGCCTATGGCTACACCTTC | CSDGTGAYGYTF | NA | TRBD1 | TRBJ1-2 | TRBV29-1 | 12
TGTGCCAGCAGCTTAGGTTCCGAGCAGTACTTC | CASSLGSEQYF | once | NA | TRBJ2-7 | TRBV11-2 | 11
TGCAGCGTTGTGGGTCGCACCTACGAGCAGTACTTC | CSVVGRTYEQYF | NA | NA | TRBJ2-7 | TRBV29-1 | 12
TGTGCCAGCAGTGAAGCGAATCGGGCTTACGAGCAGTACTTC | CASSEANRAYEQYF | NA | NA | TRBJ2-7 | TRBV2 | 14
TGTGCCAGCTCAAACACAGGGTATCGCGCAGATACGCAGTATTTT | CASSNTGYRADTQYF | NA | NA | TRBJ2-3 | TRBV18 | 15
TGTGCCAGCAGTTACTCAGTGACTGGCGCCTCCTATGGCTACACCTTC | CASSYSVTGASYGYTF | NA | NA | TRBJ1-2 | TRBV6-6 | 16
TGTGCCAGCAGTTTAGCGGGGGGGCCTAACGAGCAGTACTTC | CASSLAGGPNEQYF | once | TRBD2 | TRBJ2-7 | TRBV27 | 14
TGCGCCAGCAGCCAAGTGGGGACAGCTAGCACAGATACGCAGTATTTT | CASSQVGTASTDTQYF | NA | TRBD1 | TRBJ2-3 | TRBV4-1 | 16
TGTGCCAGCAGCTTGGAAATCGATAGCAATCAGCCCCAGCATTTT | CASSLEIDSNQPQHF | NA | NA | TRBJ1-5 | TRBV11-2 | 15
TGTGCCAGCAGTTACTTACAGGGTGCTACTAACTATGGCTACACCTTC | CASSYLQGATNYGYTF | NA | NA | TRBJ1-2 | TRBV6-6 | 16
TGTGCCAGCAGCTTGGCCTTGGGAGACAGTTATGGCTACACCTTC | CASSLALGDSYGYTF | NA | NA | TRBJ1-2 | TRBV5-4 | 15
TGTGCCAGCAGTTTATACACAGGCGTGGCCTACGAGCAGTACTTC | CASSLYTGVAYEQYF | NA | NA | TRBJ2-7 | TRBV28 | 15
TGTGCCAGCAGTAAAGGACAGAACACAGATACGCAGTATTTT | CASSKGQNTDTQYF | NA | NA | TRBJ2-3 | TRBV6-5 | 14
TGTGCCAGCAGCTTAGCGCAAGAGACCCAGTACTTC | CASSLAQETQYF | NA | NA | TRBJ2-5 | TRBV7-2 | 12
TGTGCCAGCAGTTTCCGACTAGCGGGGGCAACAGATACGCAGTATTTT | CASSFRLAGATDTQYF | NA | TRBD2 | TRBJ2-3 | TRBV28 | 16
TGTGCCAGCAGCCCCCCGAACGGAAATGGCTACACCTTC | CASSPPNGNGYTF | NA | NA | TRBJ1-2 | TRBV9 | 13
TGTGCCACCAGCAGAAGCGGGGGCGACACCGGGGAGCTGTTTTTT | CATSRSGGDTGELFF | NA | TRBD2 | TRBJ2-2 | TRBV15 | 15
TGTGCCACCAGCAGAGATCATTTGGCAGGGAGCCAAAATTTAAACACCGGGGAGCTGTTTTTT | CATSRDHLAGSQNLNTGELFF | NA | NA | TRBJ2-2 | TRBV15 | 21
TGTGCCAGCAGCTTAGGACAGAATGAAGCTTTCTTT | CASSLGQNEAFF | NA | NA | TRBJ1-1 | TRBV7-9 | 12
TGTGCCAGCAGTGATGAGGCTGCCCAAGAGACCCAGTACTTC | CASSDEAAQETQYF | NA | NA | TRBJ2-5 | TRBV2 | 14
TGTGCCAGCAGGGCAAATAGCGGGGGGGTTTACAATGAGCAGTTCTTC | CASRANSGGVYNEQFF | NA | TRBD2 | TRBJ2-1 | TRBV6-4 | 16
TGCAGCGCCGGGACTGGGACATACGAGCAGTACTTC | CSAGTGTYEQYF | once | NA | TRBJ2-7 | TRBV29-1 | 12
TGTGCCTGGAGTGCCCTTGGGACTAGCCCAACGGGGGAGCAGTTCTTC | CAWSALGTSPTGEQFF | NA | TRBD2 | TRBJ2-1 | TRBV30 | 16
TGTGCCAGCAGCTTTACTAGCGGGGGGCGTTACGAGCAGTACTTC | CASSFTSGGRYEQYF | NA | TRBD2 | TRBJ2-7 | TRBV13 | 15
TGCAGCGTTGTCGACACCGGGGAGCTGTTTTTT | CSVVDTGELFF | NA | NA | TRBJ2-2 | TRBV29-1 | 11
TGTGCCTGGAGTGTGAATCTACACTTTGCCGACAATGAGCAGTTCTTC | CAWSVNLHFADNEQFF | NA | NA | TRBJ2-1 | TRBV30 | 16
TGTGCCAGCAGTTCCCCCGGGACAGGGATCAATGAGCAGTTCTTC | CASSSPGTGINEQFF | NA | TRBD1 | TRBJ2-1 | TRBV11-2 | 15
TGTGCCAGCAGTAACCAAGGACAGCTACAGAGGCAGTACTTC | CASSNQGQLQRQYF | NA | NA | TRBJ2-7 | TRBV27 | 14
TGTGCCAGCAGCCTAATAGAGACCCAGTACTTC | CASSLIETQYF | NA | NA | TRBJ2-5 | TRBV7-9 | 11
TGTGCCAGCAGCTTAGATCCGGTTAGCGGGGCCGAGGATGAGCAGTTCTTC | CASSLDPVSGAEDEQFF | NA | TRBD2 | TRBJ2-1 | TRBV11-2 | 17
TGTGCCAGCAGCGGCTATACAGGGGGCGCTTCACCCCTCCACTTT | CASSGYTGGASPLHF | NA | TRBD1 | TRBJ1-6 | TRBV7-9 | 15
TGTGCCAGCAGCTTTGACGGGACACTTCCCGGGGAGCTGTTTTTT | CASSFDGTLPGELFF | NA | NA | TRBJ2-2 | TRBV7-2 | 15
TGTGCCAGCAGTTTGGGGGGTATTCAGCCCCAGCATTTT | CASSLGGIQPQHF | NA | NA | TRBJ1-5 | TRBV27 | 13
TGTGCCAGCAGCGTCGGGACCACAGATACGCAGTATTTT | CASSVGTTDTQYF | NA | NA | TRBJ2-3 | TRBV11-3 | 13
TGCGCCAGCAGCTTCTTAGCGGGAACCGCCTACAATGAGCAGTTCTTC | CASSFLAGTAYNEQFF | NA | TRBD2 | TRBJ2-1 | TRBV5-1 | 16